These 23 T cell receptor beta chains originate from one sample sequenced in a study of CD8+ T cells in alopecia areata. CD4+ cells from about five patients underwent sorting into CD25+CD127- cells. Reverse transcribed after extraction, RNA yielded cDNA as the sequencing template. Sequencing used immunoSEQ multiplex PCR; TCRdb keeps in-frame clones, though not all of them. Here the sample spans some 20,000 clones, roughly three fifths being singletons. Specimen: CD4+ Tregs sorted from blood. All receptors derive from a human donor with alopecia areata.

This clone was counted only a few times. This chain uses TRBV10-3 with TRBJ1-2; the D gene is possibly TRBD1 (5 bases). Trimming removed 6 bases from V and 3 bases from J, with 17 bases in between. CDR3 length equals 15 residues. Germline V gene data show CDR1 as ENHRY and CDR2 as SYGVKD. CDR3 coding DNA: TGTGCCATCAGGAGATTGGGGGACGGAGACTATGGCTACACCTTC. This sequence encodes CAIRRLGDGDYGYTF.

This rearrangement joins TRBV6-5 to TRBJ1-1, with D uncertain. Trimming removed 0 bases from V and 4 bases from J, with 9 bases in between. Germline CDR1 is MNHEY and CDR2 is SVGAGI. This CDR3 has 14 residues. The CDR3 nucleotides read TGTGCCAGCAGTTACTCTGGAGCGGGCACTGAAGCTTTCTTT. It yields the protein CASSYSGAGTEAFF.

The CDR3 DNA reads as TGCAGCGTGTTACGCGAGACCCAGTACTTC. This sequence encodes CSVLRETQYF. The genes are TRBV29-1 and TRBJ2-5; no firm D call. The V end lost 6 bases, the J end lost 5 bases, and 7 bases lay between the germline ends. From germline, CDR1 is SQVTM and CDR2 ANQGSEA. The CDR3 contains 10 residues. The whole variable domain, remainder taken from reference TRBV29-1 and TRBJ2-5, is SAVISQKPSRDICQRGTSLTIQCQVDSQVTMMFWYRQQPGQSLTLIATANQGSEATYESGFVIDKFPISRPNLTFSTLTVSNMSPEDSSIYLCSVLRETQYFGPGTRLLVL.

The chain recombines TRBV27 with TRBJ2-5; a possible D gene is TRBD1 (6 bases). Per the germline V gene, CDR1 is MNHEY and CDR2 is SMNVEV (reference sequence). The CDR3 is 15 amino acids. V lost 0 bases and J 2 bases, leaving 10 bases between the germline ends. The CDR3 coding sequence is TGTGCCAGCAGTTTATCCCAGGGGCGGCAAGAGACCCAGTACTTC. This encodes CASSLSQGRQETQYF.

V usage is TRBV7-9 and J usage is TRBJ2-3; 7 bases map to TRBD2. The CDR3 sequence is 17 residues long. The V and J ends lost 0 bases and 4 bases, in that order; junction bases with no gene match: 10. Germline CDR1 reads SEHNR; CDR2 reads FQNEAQ (reference sequence). CDR3 loop: CASSLATSYKTADTQYF. Here the CDR3 DNA reads TGTGCCAGCAGCTTAGCGACTAGCTACAAGACGGCAGATACGCAGTATTTT.

The chain has TRBV10-2 and TRBJ2-1; TRBD2 matches at 8 bases. Germline-derived CDR1 and CDR2 are WSHSY and SAAADI. The V gene end was trimmed by 7 bases and the J gene end by 4 bases; junction bases not matched to a gene: 6. This CDR3 is 14 amino acids long. The CDR3 loop is CASNIAGRYNEQFF. The CDR3 DNA reads as TGCGCCAGCAACATAGCGGGGCGGTACAATGAGCAGTTCTTC.

This clone was seen a few times. The gene calls are TRBV28 and TRBJ2-7, with 8 nucleotides matching TRBD2. The V gene end was trimmed by 7 bases and the J gene end by 2 bases; junction bases not matched to a gene: 13. Germline V gives CDR1 MDHEN, CDR2 SYDVKM. The CDR3 runs to 16 residues. The CDR3 sequence: CASMAGGLHGTYEQYF. The CDR3 DNA reads TGTGCCAGCATGGCGGGGGGCCTGCACGGCACCTACGAGCAGTACTTC. The full variable domain, its missing parts supplied by reference TRBV28 and TRBJ2-7, is DVKVTQSSRYLVKRTGEKVFLECVQDMDHENMFWYRQDPGLGLRLIYFSYDVKMKEKGDIPEGYSVSREKKERFSLILESASTNQTSMYLCASMAGGLHGTYEQYFGPGTRLTVT.

In this sample, this clone is medium-sized. The V call is TRBV18, the J call TRBJ2-3; D unclear. Trimming took off 3 bases at V and 2 bases at J, with 0 bases between the two ends. The germline CDR1 and CDR2 sequences are KGHSH and LQKENI. CDR3 length: 11 amino acids. The chain's CDR3 is CASSPTDTQYF. CDR3 nucleotides: TGTGCCAGCTCACCCACAGATACGCAGTATTTT.

The chain has TRBV4-3 and TRBJ1-5, with D hard to call. CDR3 length equals 13 residues. Trimming took 4 bases from V and 3 from J, leaving 7 bases between them. Germline lookup yields CDR1 LGHNA and CDR2 YSLEER. CDR3 nucleotides: TGCGCCAGCAGCCCCCAAATCAATCAGCCCCAGCATTTT. Its translation: CASSPQINQPQHF.

The gene calls are TRBV9 and TRBJ2-3, with a tentative D call TRBD2 (6 bases). Trimming pared 4 bases from V and 3 bases from J, leaving 12 bases between. From germline, CDR1 is SGDLS and CDR2 YYNGEE. CDR3 length: 14 residues. The CDR3 DNA follows: TGTGCCAGCAGCTCCCGAGGGACTACAGATACGCAGTATTTT. It specifies CASSSRGTTDTQYF. The variable domain in full, completed from reference TRBV9 and TRBJ2-3, reads DSGVTQTPKHLITATGQRVTLRCSPRSGDLSVYWYQQSLDQGLQFLIQYYNGEERAKGNILERFSAQQFPDLHSELNLSSLELGDSALYFCASSSRGTTDTQYFGPGTRLTVL.

This clone was seen a single time. The rearrangement uses TRBV12-5 and TRBJ2-5, with TRBD2 matching over 9 bases. This CDR3 is built from 13 residues. Germline CDR1 and CDR2: LGHNT and FRNRAP. J lost 3 bases, V lost 6 bases, and 2 bases had no gene match. The CDR3 coding sequence is TGTGCTAGTGGGACTAGCGGAAAAGAGACCCAGTACTTC. Amino acids: CASGTSGKETQYF.

This chain links TRBV7-9 with TRBJ2-5, with TRBD2 identical over 9 bases. Unmatched junction bases numbered 18, after V lost 5 bases and J lost 5 bases. The V gene's germline CDR1 is SEHNR and CDR2 FQNEAQ (reference sequence). There are 18 residues in the CDR3. CDR3: CASSKGGTSSPRAETQYF. CDR3 nucleotides: TGTGCCAGCAGCAAGGGGGGGACTAGCAGTCCGCGTGCGGAGACCCAGTACTTC.

Comments on this clone: One junction end does not reproduce the germline sequence, and a read error may be involved. The genes are TRBV29-1 and TRBJ2-6; 9 bases are a match to TRBD1. Per germline, CDR1 SQVTM and CDR2 ANQGSEA. This CDR3 is built from 14 residues. The CDR3 DNA reads as TGCAGCGTTTACCTAGAACAGGGGGCAAACGTCCTGACTTTC. Protein product: CSVYLEQGANVLTF.

A single count supports this clone. This rearrangement joins TRBV7-2 to TRBJ2-3; D possibly matches TRBD1 or TRBD2 (6 bases each). CDR3 size: 15 residues. Germline assignment: CDR1 SGHTA and CDR2 FQGNSA. Trimming stripped 5 bases from V and 5 bases from J, with 17 bases between. This chain's CDR3 is CASSLGGGRGDTQYF. The DNA for the CDR3 is TGTGCCAGCAGCCTCGGGGGCGGCCGCGGAGATACGCAGTATTTT.

The chain recombines TRBV6-5 with TRBJ2-1; 8 bases map to TRBD2. V trimming: 5 bases; J trimming: 3 bases; junction bases outside the gene matches: 6. Germline-derived CDR1 and CDR2 are MNHEY and SVGAGI. This CDR3 is built from 15 residues. The CDR3 is CASSPIAGSYNEQFF. DNA for the CDR3: TGTGCCAGCAGTCCCATAGCGGGGAGCTACAATGAGCAGTTCTTC.

The J gene is TRBJ2-1, the V gene TRBV6-1; 7 bases match TRBD1. Germline V gene lookup returns CDR1 MNHNS and CDR2 SASEGT. Losses at the gene ends were 6 bases for V and 5 bases for J; bases not matched to a gene: 4. CDR3 length: 13 residues. Here the CDR3 DNA reads TGTGCCAGCAGGGTGACAGGGAACAATGAGCAGTTCTTC. It yields the protein CASRVTGNNEQFF.

The V gene is TRBV11-2, the J gene TRBJ2-1; the match to TRBD2 covers 7 bases. The CDR3 sequence is 17 residues long. The V segment lost 4 bases and the J segment 4 bases; nucleotides outside the gene matches: 13. Germline V gene lookup returns CDR1 SGHAT and CDR2 FQNNGV. CDR3 in DNA: TGTGCCAGCAGCTCCTACGCAGGTCGGGAGGAATACAATGAGCAGTTCTTC. Protein sequence: CASSSYAGREEYNEQFF.

The chain has TRBV30 and TRBJ1-5; D ambiguous. CDR3 size: 13 residues. The germline gives CDR1 GTSNPN, CDR2 SVGIG (reference sequence). The V end was cut by 0 bases, the J end by 6 bases, with 9 bases between. The CDR3 DNA is TGTGCCTGGAGTGTAGCCGGGTCTCAGCCCCAGCATTTT. This gives the protein CAWSVAGSQPQHF.

The chain has TRBV28 and TRBJ2-3; D remains unclear. This CDR3 comprises 14 residues. Germline values: CDR1 MDHEN, CDR2 SYDVKM. V shed 2 bases and J shed 1 base, with 7 bases lying between them. CDR3 loop: CASSLNWGTDTQYF. CDR3 coding DNA: TGTGCCAGCAGTTTAAACTGGGGCACAGATACGCAGTATTTT.

CDR3 residues: CAWTRTSGEQFF. For the CDR3, the DNA is TGTGCCTGGACCCGGACTAGCGGTGAGCAGTTCTTC. The V call is TRBV30, the J call TRBJ2-1, with TRBD2 identical over 10 bases. This CDR3 comprises 12 residues. V trimming: 4 bases; J trimming: 9 bases; junction bases outside the gene matches: 3. Germline lookup yields CDR1 GTSNPN and CDR2 SVGIG (reference sequence).

This clone has only a few counts. The genes are TRBV29-1 and TRBJ2-5, with 8 bases that match TRBD1. After removal of 0 bases from V and 2 bases from J, the junction contained 11 bases not matched to a gene. Germline V lookup: CDR1 SQVTM, CDR2 ANQGSEA. The CDR3 is 17 residues long. CDR3 residues: CSVEDPQGQGWQETQYF. CDR3 bases: TGCAGCGTTGAAGATCCCCAAGGACAGGGATGGCAAGAGACCCAGTACTTC.

This sequence joins TRBV7-8 and TRBJ2-5, with 8 bases matching TRBD2. This CDR3 contains 14 residues. J was trimmed by 1 base and V by 5 bases; bases with no gene match: 3. Per germline, CDR1 SGHVS and CDR2 FQNEAQ. CDR3 residues: CASSQSGGQETQYF. The CDR3 region has the DNA TGTGCCAGCAGCCAAAGCGGGGGCCAAGAGACCCAGTACTTC. The variable domain in full, completed from reference TRBV7-8 and TRBJ2-5, reads GAGVSQSPRYKVAKRGQDVALRCDPISGHVSLFWYQQALGQGPEFLTYFQNEAQLDKSGLPSDRFFAERPEGSVSTLKIQRTQQEDSAVYLCASSQSGGQETQYFGPGTRLLVL.

This clone was detected once. The chain joins TRBV7-2 to TRBJ1-1, with D possibly matching TRBD1 (5 bases). The V and J ends lost 1 base and 0 bases respectively, with 15 bases between them. The length of the CDR3 is 17 residues. Germline-derived CDR1 and CDR2 are SGHTA and FQGNSA. DNA for the CDR3: TGTGCCAGCAGCTTAGGTACGGGACTGTTCATGAACACTGAAGCTTTCTTT. Residues: CASSLGTGLFMNTEAFF.